A single sample gave rise to the 31 T cell receptor beta chains below, sequenced in a study of technical replicates of blood from several donors. TCRdb keeps only in-frame clones here, not all; method: immunoSEQ multiplex PCR. The sample lists approximately 15,000 clones; over 75% were seen once. The sequencing input was PBMCs. The receptors here all came from a human donor in good health.

V and J are TRBV27 and TRBJ2-5, with 7 bases fitting TRBD2. V shed 5 bases and J 5 bases; nucleotides not matched to a gene: 5. Germline-derived CDR1 and CDR2 are MNHEY and SMNVEV (reference sequence). The CDR3 loop spans 13 amino acids. CDR3 residues: CASSAREGETQYF. CDR3 sequence (DNA): TGTGCCAGCAGTGCGAGGGAGGGTGAGACCCAGTACTTC.

V usage is TRBV13 and J usage is TRBJ2-6; TRBD2 matches 13 bases. The germline V gene encodes CDR1 PRHDT and CDR2 FYEKMQ (reference sequence). The CDR3 has 18 residues. V lost 4 bases, J lost 2 bases, and 5 bases stayed unmatched. CDR3 region: CASSSGLAGVAGANVLTF. DNA of the CDR3: TGTGCCAGCAGCTCCGGACTAGCGGGAGTAGCTGGGGCCAACGTCCTGACTTTC.

The sample holds one count of this clone. The chain joins TRBV19 to TRBJ2-1, with D perhaps TRBD1 (5 bases). V was cut by 6 bases and J by 5 bases, with 11 bases left in between. CDR3 length equals 13 residues. Germline-derived CDR1 and CDR2 are LNHDA and SQIVND (reference sequence). DNA for the CDR3: TGTGCCAGTAGGGGCAGGGTTGACAATGAGCAGTTCTTC. This translates into CASRGRVDNEQFF.

This sequence joins TRBV27 and TRBJ1-1, with D perhaps matching TRBD1 (5 bases). Trimming cost V 2 bases and J 5 bases, with 12 bases left between them. CDR1 is MNHEY, CDR2 SMNVEV, per germline (reference sequence). This CDR3 comprises 14 residues. CDR3 DNA: TGTGCCAGCAGTTTAGTGGGGCGAGGAACTGAAGCTTTCTTT. Protein sequence: CASSLVGRGTEAFF.

The J gene is TRBJ1-5, the V gene TRBV4-2; 10 bases are a match to TRBD1. Germline assignment: CDR1 LGHNA and CDR2 YNFKEQ. The trim removed 1 base at V and 5 bases at J, leaving 5 bases unmatched. The CDR3 covers 16 residues. CDR3 sequence: CASSQVTGGIDQPQHF. The CDR3 nucleotides are TGTGCCAGCAGCCAAGTGACAGGGGGCATCGATCAGCCCCAGCATTTT.

The DNA for the CDR3 is TGTGCCATCAGTGAGCCCGGAGCTAGCGGGACCAACGAGCAGTACTTC. Encoded protein: CAISEPGASGTNEQYF. This sequence joins TRBV10-3 and TRBJ2-7; 9 bases agree with TRBD2. CDR3 size: 16 residues. Looked up from germline, CDR1 is ENHRY and CDR2 is SYGVKD. Trimming at V came to 2 bases and at J to 5 bases, leaving 10 bases not matched to a gene.

The V call is TRBV28, the J call TRBJ1-2, with a tentative D call TRBD1 (5 bases). Trimming cost V 6 bases and J 5 bases, with 16 bases left between them. CDR1 and CDR2 from the germline V gene are MDHEN and SYDVKM. This CDR3 spans 14 amino acids. The CDR3 DNA is TGTGCCAGCAGCCTGGGGGGTCCGTTTTATGGCTACACCTTC. Amino acid sequence: CASSLGGPFYGYTF.

This clone is medium-sized (0.01 to 0.1%) by share. The chain employs TRBV27 and TRBJ2-1; 7 nucleotides align to TRBD2. The CDR3 length is 13 residues. Germline CDR1 MNHEY, CDR2 SMNVEV (reference sequence). Trimming removed 4 bases from V and 9 bases from J; junction bases left unmatched: 6. CDR3 protein: CASSSTSAGEQFF. Here the CDR3 DNA reads TGTGCCAGCAGTTCTACTAGCGCGGGTGAGCAGTTCTTC.

The V and J genes are TRBV5-6 and TRBJ2-7, with a possible D match to TRBD2 (6 bases). Per germline, CDR1 SGHDT and CDR2 YYEEEE. V was shortened by 2 bases and J by 3 bases, with 15 bases between the two germline ends. This CDR3 spans 15 amino acids. The CDR3 DNA follows: TGTGCCAGCAGCTTCCTCGGGATGGGGGGCTACGAGCAGTACTTC. It encodes CASSFLGMGGYEQYF.

The chain has TRBV12-5 and TRBJ1-1; D is perhaps TRBD1 (5 bases). CDR1 and CDR2 (germline): LGHNT, FRNRAP. V gave up 3 bases and J gave up 0 bases, with 17 bases separating them. The CDR3 length is 17 residues. CDR3 sequence: CASGFSRGDSLNTEAFF. Here the CDR3 DNA reads TGTGCTAGTGGTTTTTCCCGAGGAGACAGCTTGAACACTGAAGCTTTCTTT.

The CDR3 is CASSPGGGLSTDTQYF. Written as DNA, the CDR3 is TGTGCCAGCAGCCCCGGGGGTGGCTTGAGTACAGATACGCAGTATTTT. This chain connects TRBV13 to TRBJ2-3; D may be TRBD2 (6 bases). Germline CDR1 and CDR2: PRHDT and FYEKMQ (reference sequence). The CDR3 is made up of 16 amino acids. Deletions cut 5 bases from V and 3 bases from J, with 18 bases between. Together with reference TRBV13 and TRBJ2-3, the CDR3 gives the full variable domain: AAGVIQSPRHLIKEKRETATLKCYPIPRHDTVYWYQQGPGQDPQFLISFYEKMQSDKGSIPDRFSAQQFSDYHSELNMSSLELGDSALYFCASSPGGGLSTDTQYFGPGTRLTVL.

The rearrangement links TRBV28 to TRBJ1-3; TRBD1 aligns across 12 bases. Trimming removed 2 bases from V and 0 bases from J; junction bases left unmatched: 8. Germline CDR1 is MDHEN and CDR2 is SYDVKM. The CDR3 totals 19 residues. The CDR3 nucleotides are TGTGCCAGCAGTTTAGTTTTCGGGACAGGGGGCAACTCTGGAAACACCATATATTTT. Translated: CASSLVFGTGGNSGNTIYF.

This chain links TRBV7-9 with TRBJ1-1; D not resolved. The CDR3 totals 13 residues. Trimming shortened V by 2 bases and J by 1 base, and 5 bases separated the two germline ends. Germline V gene sequence: CDR1 SEHNR, CDR2 FQNEAQ (reference sequence). This chain's CDR3 is CASSLPRNTEAFF. The CDR3 DNA is TGTGCCAGCAGCTTACCGAGGAACACTGAAGCTTTCTTT.

The V gene is TRBV28, the J gene TRBJ1-2, with 12 bases aligning to TRBD1. With 5 bases clipped from V and 4 bases from J, the junction kept 11 bases outside the gene matches. This CDR3 has 17 amino acids. The V gene's germline CDR1 is MDHEN and CDR2 SYDVKM. The CDR3 is CASSDPGTGGASYGYTF. CDR3 in DNA: TGTGCCAGCAGTGACCCCGGGACAGGGGGCGCAAGCTATGGCTACACCTTC.

V usage is TRBV6-1 and J usage is TRBJ2-5; the match to TRBD2 covers 11 bases. With V trimmed by 6 bases and J by 5 bases, 11 bases remained unmatched. The CDR3 is 16 residues long. Germline V lookup: CDR1 MNHNS, CDR2 SASEGT. The CDR3 loop is CASRELAGAFAETQYF. The CDR3 DNA is TGTGCCAGCAGAGAACTAGCGGGAGCTTTCGCGGAGACCCAGTACTTC.

The gene calls are TRBV18 and TRBJ1-2; D possibly corresponds to TRBD1 (6 bases). The V end was cut by 3 bases, the J end by 0 bases, with 14 bases between. The CDR3 sequence is 16 residues long. From germline, CDR1 is KGHSH and CDR2 LQKENI. The CDR3 spells CASSPIGQITNYGYTF. CDR3 coding DNA: TGTGCCAGCTCACCTATAGGACAGATTACTAACTATGGCTACACCTTC.

The J gene is TRBJ2-2, the V gene TRBV28; D is perhaps TRBD1 (5 bases). Between the trimmed V and J ends, which lost 8 bases and 2 bases, there was a span of 18 bases. Germline values: CDR1 MDHEN, CDR2 SYDVKM. There are 16 residues in the CDR3. This chain's CDR3 is CASASYGAENTGELFF. The CDR3 DNA follows: TGTGCCAGCGCATCCTATGGGGCAGAAAACACCGGGGAGCTGTTTTTT.

For the CDR3, the DNA is TGTGCCAGCAGCCCGGACAGGCAAGAGACCCAGTACTTC. Translated: CASSPDRQETQYF. This rearrangement joins TRBV7-2 to TRBJ2-5; 7 nucleotides line up with TRBD1. The CDR3 spans 13 residues. CDR1 and CDR2 (germline): SGHTA, FQGNSA. V dropped 5 bases and J dropped 2; count of bases not matched to a gene: 2.

The chain recombines TRBV30 with TRBJ1-3, with D uncertain. CDR3 length: 12 amino acids. The germline V gene encodes CDR1 GTSNPN and CDR2 SVGIG (reference sequence). The V and J ends lost 0 bases and 5 bases respectively, with 5 bases between them. The CDR3 is CAWSVQRNTIYF. CDR3 nucleotide sequence: TGTGCCTGGAGTGTACAGAGAAACACCATATATTTT.

The chain couples TRBV9 to TRBJ1-1; D unresolved. Germline CDR1 SGDLS, CDR2 YYNGEE. The V gene lost 3 bases and the J gene lost 7 bases, with 7 bases spanning the gap. This CDR3 contains 11 residues. This CDR3 reads CASSAVFEAFF. The DNA for the CDR3 is TGTGCCAGCAGCGCCGTTTTTGAAGCTTTCTTT.

The gene calls are TRBV28 and TRBJ2-1, with TRBD2 identical over 14 bases. Germline CDR1 reads MDHEN; CDR2 reads SYDVKM. The CDR3 extends over 15 amino acids. Trimming removed 7 bases from V and 9 bases from J; junction bases left unmatched: 8. The CDR3 bases are TGTGCCAGCACCAAGGGACTAGCGGGAGCGGGTGAGCAGTTCTTC. Translated: CASTKGLAGAGEQFF.

The sample holds a few counts of this clone. This chain connects TRBV7-3 to TRBJ2-7; TRBD1 aligns across 7 bases. Germline CDR1 and CDR2: SGHTA and FQGTGA. J gave up 6 bases and V 5 bases, and 7 bases lay outside the gene matches. This CDR3 contains 13 residues. For the CDR3, the DNA is TGTGCCAGCAGCCAGGGACAGCCCTCCGAGCAGTACTTC. Residues: CASSQGQPSEQYF.

V and J are TRBV19 and TRBJ2-1; D is uncertain. Germline-derived CDR1 and CDR2 are LNHDA and SQIVND (reference sequence). This CDR3 spans 12 amino acids. V lost 4 bases to trimming and J lost 10 bases, with 11 bases between them. CDR3 region: CASSTSRVEQFF. Here the CDR3 DNA reads TGTGCCAGTAGTACCTCTAGAGTAGAGCAGTTCTTC.

This clone has more than one count but fewer than ten. The chain has TRBV5-1 and TRBJ1-1; tentatively, D is TRBD1 (5 bases). Trimming cost V 2 bases and J 1 base, with 12 bases left between them. Germline values: CDR1 SGHRS, CDR2 YFSETQ. The CDR3 extends over 15 amino acids. CDR3 coding DNA: TGCGCCAGCAGCTTTGGTGGGGCGTCGAACACTGAAGCTTTCTTT. Protein product: CASSFGGASNTEAFF.

V is TRBV7-6 and J is TRBJ2-2; 7 bases line up with TRBD1. V gave up 5 bases and J gave up 5 bases; unmatched junction bases: 8. The CDR3 consists of 15 residues. Looked up from germline, CDR1 is SGHVS and CDR2 is FNYEAQ. The CDR3 loop is CASSRRTGGTGELFF. CDR3 bases: TGTGCCAGCAGCCGCCGGACAGGAGGAACCGGGGAGCTGTTTTTT.

This clone came up once. J is TRBJ2-7 and V is TRBV5-5, with 9 nucleotides matching TRBD1. This CDR3 is 17 amino acids long. The V gene end was trimmed by 0 bases and the J gene end by 0 bases; junction bases not matched to a gene: 7. CDR1 and CDR2 from the germline V gene are SGHKS and YYEKEE (reference sequence). The CDR3 DNA is TGTGCCAGCAGCTTGGCGGGGACAGGGCCCGCCTCCTACGAGCAGTACTTC. It translates to CASSLAGTGPASYEQYF.

The rearrangement joins TRBV28 to TRBJ2-2; 15 bases line up with TRBD2. The CDR3 length is 16 residues. Trimming removed 11 bases from V and 5 bases from J; junction bases left unmatched: 9. CDR1 and CDR2 (germline): MDHEN, SYDVKM. The CDR3 spells CAARGGLAGGTGELFF. The CDR3 DNA sequence: TGTGCCGCCCGGGGGGGACTAGCGGGAGGTACCGGGGAGCTGTTTTTT.

The chain joins TRBV19 to TRBJ2-2; 13 bases are a match to TRBD2. The germline CDR1 and CDR2 sequences are LNHDA and SQIVND (reference sequence). The V and J ends lost 7 bases and 1 base, in that order; junction bases with no gene match: 12. CDR3 length equals 19 residues. This CDR3 is CASTLLGLAGNRNTGELFF. CDR3 DNA sequence: TGTGCCAGTACCCTCTTGGGACTAGCGGGAAACAGGAACACCGGGGAGCTGTTTTTT.

The chain employs TRBV6-1 and TRBJ2-3, with 9 bases aligning to TRBD1. The V segment lost 6 bases and the J segment 0 bases; nucleotides outside the gene matches: 4. Looked up from germline, CDR1 is MNHNS and CDR2 is SASEGT. This CDR3 contains 15 residues. The CDR3 is CASRAGTGSTDTQYF. The CDR3 nucleotides read TGTGCCAGCAGAGCCGGGACAGGGAGCACAGATACGCAGTATTTT.

This chain links TRBV28 with TRBJ2-2; D unresolved. Per germline, CDR1 MDHEN and CDR2 SYDVKM. Trimming removed 6 bases at V and 1 base at J, with 9 bases between. This CDR3 contains 14 residues. As DNA, the CDR3 is TGTGCCAGCAGAACCCTAATGAACACCGGGGAGCTGTTTTTT. Its translation: CASRTLMNTGELFF.

This clone was found once. CDR3: CASSQDWRALDTQYF. The CDR3 DNA reads TGTGCCAGCAGCCAAGATTGGAGGGCCTTAGATACGCAGTATTTT. The chain links TRBV4-2 to TRBJ2-3; maybe TRBD2 (6 bases). This CDR3 is built from 15 residues. CDR1 LGHNA and CDR2 YNFKEQ come from the germline V gene. Trimming took off 0 bases at V and 5 bases at J, with 12 bases between the two ends.